This T cell receptor beta chain was profiled in a study of blood T cells in healthy people across ages. Study details: With template switching, about one barcoded beta molecule was captured per two T cells.

About this clonotype: The antigen remains undetermined.

Study-level findings and limits: Observed TCR beta diversity per million T cells went down as age went up. This fall followed a roughly linear course with age.

The second PCR ran roughly 6 to 11 cycles with a sample-barcoded 5' primer and J-beta primers. Every cDNA molecule carried a tag from a template-switch adaptor bearing 12 random nucleotides. TCRdb re-called the 5' RACE reads with MiXCR, one entry per CDR3 protein. The sample gives about 1.6 million distinct CDR3 sequences, almost 35% of which show up once; 11% is in the top ten. In germline, CDR1 is SEHNR, CDR2 FQNEAQ (reference sequence). The CDR3 is 15 amino acids. V shed 1 base and J shed 6 bases, with 13 bases lying between them. This clonotype originated in a young woman in good health. V and J are TRBV7-9 and TRBJ1-5; D uncertain. The sequenced sample was blood. CDR3 in DNA: TGTGCCAGCAGCTTAGGACCCAGCGGACGTCAGCCCCAGCATTTT. The encoded protein is CASSLGPSGRQPQHF.